Listed below are T cell receptor beta chains from one sample, sequenced in a study of control samples from healthy donors and cancer patients. Some clones are missing from TCRdb's copy, which holds only in-frame ones; the method was immunoSEQ multiplex PCR. In the table there are around 100,000 clones, about 88% of which are singletons. Sequenced material: blood. The receptors were sampled from a woman aged 45-59 years in good health. Both conserved end residues are part of each CDR3.

V gene: TRBV14
J gene: TRBJ2-5
CDR3 protein: CASSPMTGLETQYF

V gene: TRBV19
J gene: TRBJ2-1
CDR3 protein: CASRPSGGMDEQFF

V gene: TRBV3-1/TRBV3-2
J gene: TRBJ2-1
CDR3 protein: CASSQLTSEQFF

V gene: TRBV12-3/TRBV12-4
J gene: TRBJ2-7
CDR3 protein: CASSDSTYEQYF

V gene: TRBV7-8
J gene: TRBJ2-5
CDR3 protein: CASSLWAGETQYF

V gene: TRBV18
J gene: TRBJ1-1
CDR3 protein: CASSTVDTEAFF

V gene: TRBV28
J gene: TRBJ1-1
CDR3 protein: CASRNGGQGDLGAFF

V gene: TRBV2
J gene: TRBJ1-2
CDR3 protein: CALFSRDYGYGYTF

V gene: TRBV5-4
J gene: TRBJ2-1
CDR3 protein: CASSGAGGQNEQFF

V gene: TRBV7-2
J gene: TRBJ2-3
CDR3 protein: CASSPLGGPTDTQYF

V gene: TRBV5-1
J gene: TRBJ2-5
CDR3 protein: CASSLSGDGKETQYF

V gene: TRBV19
J gene: TRBJ2-1
CDR3 protein: CASSIVAGGRNEQFF

V gene: TRBV11-3
J gene: TRBJ2-1
CDR3 protein: CASSLRGQGHNEQFF

V gene: TRBV5-1
J gene: TRBJ2-6
CDR3 protein: CASSLGVSGANVLTF

V gene: TRBV7-2
J gene: TRBJ1-1
CDR3 protein: CASSRTQLGTEAFF

V gene: TRBV18
J gene: TRBJ1-4
CDR3 protein: CASSPWQRGTTNEKLFF

V gene: TRBV11-2
J gene: TRBJ2-3
CDR3 protein: CASSLSGRESETDTQYF

V gene: TRBV24-1
J gene: TRBJ2-1
CDR3 protein: CATSEVGENYNEQFF

V gene: TRBV5-5
J gene: TRBJ2-5
CDR3 protein: CASSLDREETQYF

V gene: TRBV2
J gene: TRBJ1-4
CDR3 protein: CASSEALRFEREKLFF

V gene: TRBV19
J gene: TRBJ1-4
CDR3 protein: CASSAGTGGREKLFF

V gene: TRBV27
J gene: TRBJ2-3
CDR3 protein: CASSPLEGWDRPQDTQYF

V gene: TRBV11-3
J gene: TRBJ2-2
CDR3 protein: CASSQGGGGYGELFF

V gene: TRBV3-1/TRBV3-2
J gene: TRBJ2-7
CDR3 protein: CASSLGDYEQYF

V gene: TRBV9
J gene: TRBJ2-7
CDR3 protein: CASSEQGAYEQYF

V gene: TRBV10-1
J gene: TRBJ2-2
CDR3 protein: CASSPGLAGAPGELFF

V gene: TRBV9
J gene: TRBJ2-3
CDR3 protein: CASSVDDTQYF

V gene: TRBV30
J gene: TRBJ1-1
CDR3 protein: CAWRVTEAFF

V gene: TRBV18
J gene: TRBJ1-6
CDR3 protein: CASSSGTGWDNSPLHF

V gene: TRBV11-2
J gene: TRBJ2-3
CDR3 protein: CASSLRTSGGSTDTQYF

V gene: TRBV10-3
J gene: TRBJ2-3
CDR3 protein: CAISGGPADTQYF

V gene: TRBV19
J gene: TRBJ2-5
CDR3 protein: CASRLAGVGETQYF

V gene: TRBV9
J gene: TRBJ2-1
CDR3 protein: CASSVLAGVSSYNEQFF

V gene: TRBV30
J gene: TRBJ2-3
CDR3 protein: CAWTTSGGFTDTQYF

V gene: TRBV19
J gene: TRBJ1-3
CDR3 protein: CASSLRNSGNTIYF

V gene: TRBV7-2
J gene: TRBJ1-5
CDR3 protein: CASSLAVNQPQHF